The 29 T cell receptor beta chains presented below share a single source sample, sequenced in a study of blood T cell repertoires in COVID-19. Repertoires were generated with immunoSEQ multiplex PCR, while TCRdb's copy carries only in-frame clones and drops some. In the table there are approximately 150,000 clones, approximately 90% of which are singletons. The sequencing input was peripheral blood. These receptors were taken from a human donor in a cohort sampled during active COVID-19.

The chain combines TRBV18 with TRBJ1-5; D unclear. The CDR3 is 17 residues long. Trimming took 3 bases from V and 0 from J, leaving 15 bases between them. Looked up from germline, CDR1 is KGHSH and CDR2 is LQKENI. The CDR3: CASSPFRGHHSNQPQHF. Written as DNA, the CDR3 is TGTGCCAGCTCACCTTTCCGTGGGCACCATAGCAATCAGCCCCAGCATTTT.

The rearrangement joins TRBV30 to TRBJ2-2; maybe TRBD2 (6 bases). The V gene's germline CDR1 is GTSNPN and CDR2 SVGIG (reference sequence). The CDR3 is made up of 13 amino acids. The V end was cut by 4 bases, the J end by 5 bases, with 11 bases between. The CDR3 loop reads CAWMRSGTGELFF. The CDR3 nucleotides are TGTGCCTGGATGAGGAGCGGGACCGGGGAGCTGTTTTTT.

CDR3 DNA: TGTGCCAGCAGCGACAGGGGAAAGTGGACCCAGTACTTC. Encoded protein: CASSDRGKWTQYF. V is TRBV6-5 and J is TRBJ2-5; 8 nucleotides agree with TRBD1. This CDR3 has 13 residues. J gave up 7 bases and V 6 bases, and 7 bases lay outside the gene matches. Per germline, CDR1 MNHEY and CDR2 SVGAGI.

The chain is built from TRBV4-2 and TRBJ1-4; 12 nucleotides align to TRBD1. Looked up from germline, CDR1 is LGHNA and CDR2 is YNFKEQ. The CDR3 is 18 amino acids. The junction had 6 bases not matched to a gene; V was cut back by 4 bases and J by 0 bases. This CDR3 reads CASSPRDRGRTTNEKLFF. In nucleotides, the CDR3 is TGTGCCAGCAGCCCGCGGGACAGGGGGCGGACAACTAATGAAAAACTGTTTTTT.

This clone has only one observation. The chain uses TRBV3-1 (or the pseudogene TRBV3-2) and TRBJ2-3, with unresolved D. The CDR3 has 15 amino acids. Trimming took off 0 bases at V and 4 bases at J, with 11 bases between the two ends. Germline V gene sequence: CDR1 LGHDT, CDR2 YNNKEL (reference sequence). CDR3 sequence (DNA): TGTGCCAGCAGCCAAGAGGTACTTACCTCAGATACGCAGTATTTT. Amino acid sequence: CASSQEVLTSDTQYF.

In its sample, this clone was seen once. The chain recombines TRBV3-1 (or the pseudogene TRBV3-2) with TRBJ2-7; 14 nucleotides align to TRBD2. With 1 base clipped from V and 2 bases from J, the junction kept 7 bases outside the gene matches. CDR3 length: 18 residues. CDR1 and CDR2 (germline): LGHDT, YNNKEL (reference sequence). The CDR3 coding sequence is TGTGCCAGCAGCCAAGGCGGACTAGCGGGAGGCCACGCCTACGAGCAGTACTTC. Translation: CASSQGGLAGGHAYEQYF.

V is TRBV6-1 and J is TRBJ2-2, with D perhaps matching TRBD1 (6 bases). CDR3 size: 14 residues. Germline-derived CDR1 and CDR2 are MNHNS and SASEGT. V lost 1 base and J 6 bases, leaving 9 bases between the germline ends. The CDR3 here is CASSEGTVAGELFF. The CDR3 nucleotides are TGTGCCAGCAGTGAAGGGACAGTGGCCGGGGAGCTGTTTTTT.

The CDR3 is CASSRDRDTEAFF. DNA of the CDR3: TGTGCCAGCAGCCGGGACAGGGACACTGAAGCTTTCTTT. The rearrangement uses TRBV11-2 and TRBJ1-1; 9 nucleotides align to TRBD1. The trim removed 5 bases at V and 3 bases at J, leaving 1 base unmatched. Germline V gene sequence: CDR1 SGHAT, CDR2 FQNNGV. CDR3 size: 13 residues.

This chain joins TRBV30 and TRBJ1-4; the D gene is possibly TRBD1 (5 bases). This CDR3 spans 14 amino acids. The germline CDR1 and CDR2 sequences are GTSNPN and SVGIG (reference sequence). V was clipped by 5 bases and J by 2 bases, with 12 bases between them. The CDR3 loop reads CAWAQGPTNEKLFF. The CDR3 nucleotides are TGTGCCTGGGCCCAGGGTCCCACTAATGAAAAACTGTTTTTT. The full variable domain, in which reference TRBV30 and TRBJ1-4 provide the parts outside the CDR3, is SQTIHQWPATLVQPVGSPLSLECTVEGTSNPNLYWYRQAAGRGLQLLFYSVGIGQISSEVPQNLSASRPQDRQFILSSKKLLLSDSGFYLCAWAQGPTNEKLFFGSGTQLSVL.

This clone was observed a handful of times. CDR3 protein: CASSLAKNIQYF. The CDR3 DNA sequence: TGTGCCAGCAGTCTAGCCAAAAACATTCAGTACTTC. The V and J genes are TRBV2 and TRBJ2-4; D is ambiguous. The V and J ends lost 5 bases and 0 bases respectively, with 2 bases between them. Germline V gene lookup returns CDR1 SNHLY and CDR2 FYNNEI. The CDR3 runs to 12 residues.

The V and J genes are TRBV9 and TRBJ1-6, with 7 bases that match TRBD1. CDR1 and CDR2 from the germline V gene are SGDLS and YYNGEE. The CDR3 runs 14 residues. The ends lost 3 bases at V and 4 bases at J; junction bases unmatched: 1. Here the CDR3 DNA reads TGTGCCAGCAGCGCGACAGGGTATAATTCACCCCTCCACTTT. Its protein is CASSATGYNSPLHF.

This chain connects TRBV28 to TRBJ1-1, with TRBD1 matching over 9 bases. There are 14 residues in the CDR3. The ends lost 6 bases at V and 5 bases at J; junction bases unmatched: 7. Germline V gives CDR1 MDHEN, CDR2 SYDVKM. The CDR3 protein is CASRPPTGGTEAFF. The CDR3, as DNA: TGTGCCAGCAGGCCACCGACAGGGGGTACTGAAGCTTTCTTT. The entire variable domain, with the rest obtained from reference TRBV28 and TRBJ1-1, is as follows: DVKVTQSSRYLVKRTGEKVFLECVQDMDHENMFWYRQDPGLGLRLIYFSYDVKMKEKGDIPEGYSVSREKKERFSLILESASTNQTSMYLCASRPPTGGTEAFFGQGTRLTVV.

V is TRBV5-1 and J is TRBJ2-3; TRBD1 aligns across 9 bases. Germline values: CDR1 SGHRS, CDR2 YFSETQ. The CDR3 runs 16 residues. The V and J ends lost 3 bases and 5 bases, in that order; junction bases with no gene match: 10. The CDR3 is CASSSPRTGVIDTQYF. The CDR3 DNA sequence: TGCGCCAGCAGCTCGCCCCGGACAGGGGTCATAGATACGCAGTATTTT.

V gene TRBV25-1 combines with J gene TRBJ1-5, with D possibly TRBD1 on 5 matching bases. V was trimmed by 6 bases and J by 1 base, leaving 10 bases between them. From germline, CDR1 is MGHDK and CDR2 SYGVNS. This CDR3 spans 14 amino acids. CDR3 bases: TGTGCCAGCAGAGACGGGGGGAGCAATCAGCCCCAGCATTTT. Translating gives CASRDGGSNQPQHF.

Worth noting for this clone: Relative to the germline gene, one junction end is altered; a read error may explain this. The chain employs TRBV10-1 and TRBJ1-2, with 8 bases matching TRBD1. The CDR3 loop spans 15 amino acids. Germline lookup yields CDR1 WNHNN and CDR2 SYGVQD (reference sequence). The CDR3 nucleotides are TGCGCCAGCAATGAGTTTTGGCAGGGGGACAGGGGCTACACCTTC. Translating gives CASNEFWQGDRGYTF.

The chain couples TRBV27 to TRBJ2-5, with TRBD2 identical over 8 bases. Germline V lookup: CDR1 MNHEY, CDR2 SMNVEV (reference sequence). The trim removed 11 bases at V and 5 bases at J, leaving 16 bases unmatched. This CDR3 is 15 amino acids long. CDR3 in DNA: TGTGCCTCAAGGGCCGGGACTAGTGAGAGGGAGACCCAGTACTTC. This encodes CASRAGTSERETQYF.

The genes are TRBV30 and TRBJ2-2; 14 bases are a match to TRBD2. The V segment lost 5 bases and the J segment 7 bases; nucleotides outside the gene matches: 9. The CDR3 is 16 residues long. Looked up from germline, CDR1 is GTSNPN and CDR2 is SVGIG (reference sequence). CDR3 residues: CAWGGLAGGNGGELFF. The CDR3 DNA follows: TGTGCCTGGGGCGGACTAGCGGGGGGTAATGGCGGGGAGCTGTTTTTT.

This chain's CDR3 is CAWSVHGSYEQYF. The DNA of the CDR3 is TGTGCCTGGAGTGTACACGGGTCCTACGAGCAGTACTTC. V is TRBV30 and J is TRBJ2-7; D uncertain. V gave up 0 bases and J gave up 1 base, with 7 bases separating them. Germline loops: CDR1 GTSNPN, CDR2 SVGIG (reference sequence). The CDR3 loop spans 13 amino acids.

This clone was recorded a few times. The rearrangement links TRBV28 to TRBJ1-5, with D hard to call. The V end was cut by 2 bases, the J end by 2 bases, with 13 bases between. The germline V gene encodes CDR1 MDHEN and CDR2 SYDVKM. This CDR3 has 16 amino acids. CDR3 sequence reads: CASSLIRGWGNQPQHF. The CDR3 DNA is TGTGCCAGCAGTTTAATCAGAGGGTGGGGCAATCAGCCCCAGCATTTT.

The rearrangement uses TRBV7-9 and TRBJ1-1, with 8 bases lining up with TRBD1. The CDR3 covers 15 residues. The J segment lost 2 bases and the V segment lost 5 bases, leaving 7 bases of the junction unmatched. Germline CDR1 reads SEHNR; CDR2 reads FQNEAQ (reference sequence). This chain's CDR3 is CASSLPDRDNTEAFF. The CDR3, as DNA: TGTGCCAGCAGCCTACCGGACAGGGATAACACTGAAGCTTTCTTT.

This clone was picked up one time. The genes are TRBV7-7 and TRBJ2-5; TRBD1 matches 11 bases. Germline V gene lookup returns CDR1 SSHAT and CDR2 FNYEAQ (reference sequence). With V trimmed by 5 bases and J by 2 bases, 7 bases remained unmatched. This CDR3 has 16 residues. CDR3 protein: CASSPLGTGGQETQYF. The DNA of the CDR3 is TGTGCCAGCAGCCCTCTCGGGACAGGGGGACAAGAGACCCAGTACTTC.

The chain joins TRBV28 to TRBJ1-4; D gene unclear. Deletions cut 5 bases from V and 4 bases from J, with 20 bases between. In germline, CDR1 is MDHEN, CDR2 SYDVKM. The CDR3 contains 17 residues. CDR3 coding DNA: TGTGCCAGCAGTCCGACGGGTAGGCTGGCCCTTAATGAAAAACTGTTTTTT. It is translated as CASSPTGRLALNEKLFF. Full variable domain (outside the CDR3, taken from reference TRBV28 and TRBJ1-4): DVKVTQSSRYLVKRTGEKVFLECVQDMDHENMFWYRQDPGLGLRLIYFSYDVKMKEKGDIPEGYSVSREKKERFSLILESASTNQTSMYLCASSPTGRLALNEKLFFGSGTQLSVL.

The gene calls are TRBV12-3 or TRBV12-4 and TRBJ1-1; tentatively, D is TRBD1 (6 bases). The length of the CDR3 is 13 residues. Trimming shortened V by 6 bases and J by 1 base, and 9 bases separated the two germline ends. The CDR3 reads CASSEQGNTEAFF. Written as DNA, the CDR3 is TGTGCCAGCAGCGAACAGGGGAACACTGAAGCTTTCTTT.

The J gene is TRBJ2-7, the V gene TRBV18; a weak D match, TRBD1 (6 bases). CDR3 length equals 15 residues. Germline lookup yields CDR1 KGHSH and CDR2 LQKENI. V was clipped by 2 bases and J by 5 bases, with 16 bases between them. The CDR3 spells CASSPWDTGQDEQYF. DNA of the CDR3: TGTGCCAGCTCACCATGGGACACCGGCCAGGACGAGCAGTACTTC. Looking up the rest from reference TRBV18 and TRBJ2-7 gives the full variable domain: NAGVMQNPRHLVRRRGQEARLRCSPMKGHSHVYWYRQLPEEGLKFMVYLQKENIIDESGMPKERFSAEFPKEGPSILRIQQVVRGDSAAYFCASSPWDTGQDEQYFGPGTRLTVT.

The genes are TRBV18 and TRBJ1-2, with 7 bases fitting TRBD1. V dropped 3 bases and J dropped 1; count of bases not matched to a gene: 8. CDR1 is KGHSH, CDR2 LQKENI, per germline. This CDR3 region has 16 residues. This CDR3 reads CASSPSGQAFNYGYTF. In DNA form, the CDR3 reads TGTGCCAGCTCACCGTCCGGACAGGCCTTTAACTATGGCTACACCTTC.

The V call is TRBV27, the J call TRBJ2-4; 9 positions agree with TRBD1. V was pared by 5 bases and J by 8 bases, with 7 bases of the junction left unmatched. CDR1 and CDR2 from the germline V gene are MNHEY and SMNVEV (reference sequence). The CDR3 has 14 amino acids. In DNA, the CDR3 is TGTGCCAGCAGTACCGGGACAGGGCTGGACATTCAGTACTTC. Protein sequence: CASSTGTGLDIQYF.

This rearrangement joins TRBV4-1 to TRBJ2-3; the match to TRBD2 covers 10 bases. Germline CDR1 is MGHRA and CDR2 is YSYEKL. V dropped 0 bases and J dropped 3; count of bases not matched to a gene: 3. The CDR3 spans 16 residues. The CDR3 is CASSQELAGRTDTQYF. CDR3 bases: TGCGCCAGCAGCCAAGAACTAGCGGGAAGGACAGATACGCAGTATTTT.

This clone was seen a few times. The rearrangement uses TRBV18 and TRBJ1-1, with 7 bases matching TRBD1. V trimming: 5 bases; J trimming: 2 bases; junction bases outside the gene matches: 11. CDR1 is KGHSH and CDR2 is LQKENI in the germline V gene. The CDR3 runs to 16 residues. The CDR3 region is CASSYSMTGSNTEAFF. In DNA form, the CDR3 reads TGTGCCAGCTCATACAGCATGACAGGGTCTAACACTGAAGCTTTCTTT.

CDR3: CASSIGAGVGADTQYF. The CDR3 DNA follows: TGTGCCAGCAGCATTGGAGCGGGAGTGGGGGCAGATACGCAGTATTTT. The chain links TRBV9 to TRBJ2-3, with 8 bases that match TRBD2. The V segment lost 4 bases and the J segment 4 bases; nucleotides outside the gene matches: 11. Germline V CDR1 and CDR2: SGDLS, YYNGEE. This CDR3 is 16 amino acids long.